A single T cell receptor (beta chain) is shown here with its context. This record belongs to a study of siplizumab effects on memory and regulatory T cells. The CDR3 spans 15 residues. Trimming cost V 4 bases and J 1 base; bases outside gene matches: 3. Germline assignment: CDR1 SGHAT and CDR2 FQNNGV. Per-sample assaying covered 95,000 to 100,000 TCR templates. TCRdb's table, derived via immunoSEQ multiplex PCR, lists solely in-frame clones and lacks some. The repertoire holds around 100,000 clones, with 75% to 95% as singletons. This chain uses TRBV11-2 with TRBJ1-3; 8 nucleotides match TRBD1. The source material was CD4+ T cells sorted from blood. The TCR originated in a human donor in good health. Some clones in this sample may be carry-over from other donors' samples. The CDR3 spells CASSSRQGSGNTIYF. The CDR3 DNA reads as TGTGCCAGCAGCTCCAGACAGGGGTCTGGAAACACCATATATTTT.